The 14 T cell receptor beta chains in this list originate from one sample, sequenced in a study of blood T cells in healthy people across ages. Using a J-beta primer mix together with a sample-barcoded 5' primer, a second PCR was run for roughly 6 to 12 cycles. TCRdb redid the calling of the 5' RACE reads with MiXCR, one entry per CDR3 protein. In the table there are some 1.8 million distinct CDR3 sequences, approximately 40% of which are singletons. Sequenced material: blood. The receptors here all came from a human donor in good health.

This sequence joins TRBV5-1 and TRBJ2-1; 9 positions match TRBD2. From germline, CDR1 is SGHRS and CDR2 YFSETQ. The CDR3 sequence is 15 residues long. Unmatched junction bases numbered 4, after V lost 2 bases and J lost 4 bases. As DNA, the CDR3 is TGCGCCAGCAGCTTTTCGACTAGCGGATACAATGAGCAGTTCTTC. It is translated as CASSFSTSGYNEQFF.

The chain carries TRBV5-5 and TRBJ2-7; TRBD1 matches 9 bases. The CDR3 is 13 residues long. Germline assignment: CDR1 SGHKS and CDR2 YYEKEE (reference sequence). With V trimmed by 4 bases and J by 5 bases, 4 bases remained unmatched. The CDR3 DNA is TGTGCCAGCAGCCTCTGGGACAGGGACGAGCAGTACTTC. This translates into CASSLWDRDEQYF.

V and J are TRBV25-1 and TRBJ1-1, with D possibly TRBD1 on 5 matching bases. The CDR3 has 13 residues. The V gene's germline CDR1 is MGHDK and CDR2 SYGVNS. The V end was cut by 4 bases, the J end by 4 bases, with 10 bases between. CDR3 amino acids: CASSGGVGTEAFF. The CDR3 DNA sequence: TGTGCCAGCAGTGGGGGGGTCGGCACTGAAGCTTTCTTT.

For the CDR3, the DNA is TGCGCCAGCAGCCAAGATAGGGCTTGGGACAGAGTACAAGAGACCCAGTACTTC. Protein sequence: CASSQDRAWDRVQETQYF. The rearrangement joins TRBV4-1 to TRBJ2-5; 7 nucleotides align to TRBD1. V trimming: 0 bases; J trimming: 2 bases; junction bases outside the gene matches: 12. This CDR3 spans 18 amino acids. Germline V gene sequence: CDR1 MGHRA, CDR2 YSYEKL.

The CDR3 is CASSSIGTVNYEQYF. CDR3 nucleotides: TGTGCCAGCAGCTCAATAGGGACAGTCAACTACGAGCAGTACTTC. V is TRBV5-6 and J is TRBJ2-7; 7 bases line up with TRBD1. Germline assignment: CDR1 SGHDT and CDR2 YYEEEE. J lost 3 bases, V lost 3 bases, and 9 bases had no gene match. The CDR3 is 15 residues long.

This chain joins TRBV6-5 and TRBJ2-7; unclear D gene. The germline gives CDR1 MNHEY, CDR2 SVGAGI. CDR3 size: 13 residues. V was pared by 1 base and J by 7 bases, with 11 bases between. The CDR3 coding sequence is TGTGCCAGCAGTTACTTAAATAACAATGAGCAGTACTTC. Protein sequence: CASSYLNNNEQYF.

The chain links TRBV7-9 to TRBJ1-1; D remains ambiguous. Trimming shortened V by 5 bases and J by 10 bases, and 11 bases separated the two germline ends. This CDR3 has 11 amino acids. Looked up from germline, CDR1 is SEHNR and CDR2 is FQNEAQ (reference sequence). CDR3 in amino acids: CASSPRLGAFF. The CDR3 nucleotides read TGTGCCAGCAGCCCCCGACTGGGAGCTTTCTTT.

This clonotype came up a few times. J is TRBJ2-1 and V is TRBV11-2; a possible D gene is TRBD1 (6 bases). This CDR3 has 15 amino acids. CDR1 and CDR2 from the germline V gene are SGHAT and FQNNGV. Trimming left V 4 bases short and J 13 bases short, with 23 bases between. CDR3 loop: CASSSLTGTPNLQFF. In nucleotides, the CDR3 is TGTGCCAGCAGCTCCCTTACGGGGACACCAAATCTCCAGTTCTTC.

The chain uses TRBV29-1 and TRBJ2-1; D is undetermined. Germline assignment: CDR1 SQVTM and CDR2 ANQGSEA. Trimming stripped 3 bases from V and 3 bases from J, with 15 bases between. This CDR3 region has 15 residues. The chain's CDR3 is CSVDSLGLFYNEQFF. As DNA, the CDR3 is TGCAGCGTTGACTCGCTAGGGCTTTTCTACAATGAGCAGTTCTTC.

V and J are TRBV5-6 and TRBJ2-5; D possibly corresponds to TRBD2 (6 bases). This CDR3 is built from 16 residues. Germline lookup yields CDR1 SGHDT and CDR2 YYEEEE. V lost 4 bases to trimming and J lost 5 bases, with 21 bases between them. The CDR3 loop is CASSHAPGLRAETQYF. CDR3 nucleotide sequence: TGTGCCAGCAGCCACGCTCCGGGACTGCGAGCGGAGACCCAGTACTTC.

The chain links TRBV7-9 to TRBJ1-1, with D maybe TRBD1 (5 bases). Germline V lookup: CDR1 SEHNR, CDR2 FQNEAQ (reference sequence). V lost 5 bases to trimming and J lost 6 bases, with 25 bases between them. The CDR3 runs 17 residues. CDR3 nucleotides: TGTGCCAGCAGCACCCAACGACAGCGCGGCTTTCACGCTGAAGCTTTCTTT. Translating gives CASSTQRQRGFHAEAFF.

V and J are TRBV6-6 and TRBJ2-5, with a weak D call TRBD2 (6 bases). Germline V gene data show CDR1 as MNHNY and CDR2 as SVGAGI (reference sequence). V lost 3 bases to trimming and J lost 1 base, with 15 bases between them. The CDR3 length is 16 residues. The CDR3 protein is CASSYGTSSRQETQYF. CDR3 coding DNA: TGTGCCAGCAGTTATGGTACTAGCAGTCGCCAAGAGACCCAGTACTTC.

This chain connects TRBV6-1 to TRBJ2-3; D is ambiguous. V lost 4 bases, J lost 0 bases, and 8 bases lay in between. In germline, CDR1 is MNHNS, CDR2 SASEGT. CDR3 length equals 14 residues. The CDR3 loop is CASSGARSTDTQYF. The CDR3 DNA reads as TGTGCCAGCAGTGGGGCTAGGAGCACAGATACGCAGTATTTT.

In this sample, this clonotype turned up a few times. The chain couples TRBV5-1 to TRBJ2-5; D is ambiguous. V lost 2 bases, J lost 1 base, and 12 bases lay in between. The V gene's germline CDR1 is SGHRS and CDR2 YFSETQ. The CDR3 runs to 15 residues. The DNA for the CDR3 is TGCGCCAGCAGCTTATTGGCGCAGCGCCAAGAGACCCAGTACTTC. It encodes CASSLLAQRQETQYF.